The 15 T cell receptor beta chains reported below all come from one sample, sequenced in a study of blood T cell repertoires in COVID-19. The method was immunoSEQ multiplex PCR; TCRdb's version includes in-frame clones alone and lacks a portion of them. Among around 200,000 clones listed, about nine tenths were seen once. The sequenced sample was PBMCs or T cells enriched from blood (not recorded which). The receptors here all came from a man aged 25 to 45 who had recovered from COVID-19.

The chain has TRBV10-1 and TRBJ2-2; no clear D gene. The CDR3 has 14 residues. Germline-derived CDR1 and CDR2 are WNHNN and SYGVQD (reference sequence). Trimming shortened V by 10 bases and J by 0 bases, and 12 bases separated the two germline ends. CDR3 nucleotides: TGCGCCACCGGCGAGGCGGCGAACACCGGGGAGCTGTTTTTT. Translation: CATGEAANTGELFF.

The chain has TRBV2 and TRBJ1-1; 7 bases fit TRBD1. Germline lookup yields CDR1 SNHLY and CDR2 FYNNEI. CDR3 length equals 14 residues. J was trimmed by 3 bases and V by 6 bases; bases with no gene match: 7. Here the CDR3 DNA reads TGTGCCAGCAGACCAGGGGGTAGGGACACTGAAGCTTTCTTT. It codes for CASRPGGRDTEAFF.

V is TRBV5-1 and J is TRBJ2-5; TRBD1 agrees at 12 bases. J was trimmed by 5 bases and V by 5 bases; bases with no gene match: 13. This CDR3 comprises 17 residues. The germline CDR1 and CDR2 sequences are SGHRS and YFSETQ. CDR3 amino acids: CASSPGQGAPVVETQYF. CDR3 sequence (DNA): TGCGCCAGCAGTCCGGGACAGGGGGCCCCGGTGGTGGAGACCCAGTACTTC.

The chain is built from TRBV30 and TRBJ1-4; TRBD1 aligns across 8 bases. Germline V lookup: CDR1 GTSNPN, CDR2 SVGIG (reference sequence). The CDR3 loop spans 16 amino acids. Trimming at V came to 1 base and at J to 7 bases, leaving 11 bases not matched to a gene. For the CDR3, the DNA is TGTGCCTGGAGTGCTCTGGTGGACAGGGAGGTTGAAAAACTGTTTTTT. The encoded protein is CAWSALVDREVEKLFF.

The gene calls are TRBV12-3 or TRBV12-4 and TRBJ1-2; no clear D gene. V lost 6 bases and J 4 bases, leaving 9 bases between the germline ends. CDR3 length: 12 residues. CDR3 region: CASSRTGYGYTF. Written as DNA, the CDR3 is TGTGCCAGCAGCCGCACTGGCTATGGCTACACCTTC.

CDR3 nucleotides: TGTGCCAGCAGTTCTACTAGCGGGAGGCGTACAGATACGCAGTATTTT. Translation: CASSSTSGRRTDTQYF. The chain joins TRBV28 to TRBJ2-3, with 12 bases identical to TRBD2. V shed 4 bases and J 3 bases; nucleotides not matched to a gene: 5. This CDR3 contains 16 residues. Germline CDR1 MDHEN, CDR2 SYDVKM.

The chain couples TRBV3-1 (or the pseudogene TRBV3-2) to TRBJ2-5; D possibly corresponds to TRBD2 (5 bases). The CDR3 sequence is 13 residues long. CDR1 and CDR2 (germline): LGHDT, YNNKEL (reference sequence). V was trimmed by 0 bases and J by 5 bases, leaving 7 bases between them. This CDR3 is CASSQDWEETQYF. CDR3 coding DNA: TGTGCCAGCAGCCAAGATTGGGAGGAGACCCAGTACTTC.

The rearrangement links TRBV15 to TRBJ2-5, with a tentative D call TRBD2 (5 bases). CDR3 length: 15 amino acids. The V end was cut by 5 bases, the J end by 6 bases, with 19 bases between. Germline V lookup: CDR1 LNHNV, CDR2 YYDKDF (reference sequence). The CDR3 sequence: CATSSSGRIKQTQYF. CDR3 DNA sequence: TGTGCCACCAGCTCCAGCGGCAGGATCAAACAGACCCAGTACTTC.

The J gene is TRBJ2-3, the V gene TRBV6-5; 12 bases map to TRBD1. The length of the CDR3 is 14 residues. After removal of 5 bases from V and 8 bases from J, the junction contained 5 bases not matched to a gene. Germline V gene lookup returns CDR1 MNHEY and CDR2 SVGAGI. The CDR3 region is CASSTGTGGSTQYF. The CDR3 region has the DNA TGTGCCAGCAGTACAGGGACAGGGGGCTCTACGCAGTATTTT.

This clone was found once. The chain couples TRBV11-2 to TRBJ2-5; TRBD2 matches 9 bases. V gave up 2 bases and J gave up 1 base; unmatched junction bases: 5. There are 16 residues in the CDR3. Germline-derived CDR1 and CDR2 are SGHAT and FQNNGV. The CDR3 sequence: CASSLYSTSGQETQYF. CDR3 sequence (DNA): TGTGCCAGCAGCTTATATTCGACTAGCGGCCAAGAGACCCAGTACTTC.

The chain employs TRBV4-1 and TRBJ1-5; unclear D gene. This CDR3 contains 15 residues. V lost 0 bases to trimming and J lost 3 bases, with 9 bases between them. The germline V gene has CDR1 MGHRA and CDR2 YSYEKL. CDR3 sequence reads: CASSQEADFNQPQHF. CDR3 in DNA: TGCGCCAGCAGCCAAGAGGCCGACTTCAATCAGCCCCAGCATTTT.

The rearrangement uses TRBV27 and TRBJ1-1; D not resolved. The germline V and J ends were trimmed by 7 bases and 4 bases, with 13 bases remaining between them. CDR3 length: 13 amino acids. CDR1 is MNHEY and CDR2 is SMNVEV in the germline V gene (reference sequence). This CDR3 reads CASKTDSSTEAFF. The CDR3, as DNA: TGTGCCAGCAAAACGGACTCTTCCACTGAAGCTTTCTTT.

This clone was counted between two and nine times. CDR3 DNA sequence: TGTGCCAGCAGGCTACAGGGGGCGGACACTGAAGCTTTCTTT. It encodes CASRLQGADTEAFF. V gene TRBV6-6 combines with J gene TRBJ1-1, with 9 bases lining up with TRBD1. The CDR3 covers 14 residues. The germline CDR1 and CDR2 sequences are MNHNY and SVGAGI (reference sequence). With 6 bases clipped from V and 3 bases from J, the junction kept 5 bases outside the gene matches.

This rearrangement joins TRBV19 to TRBJ2-4; 8 bases map to TRBD1. Per the germline V gene, CDR1 is LNHDA and CDR2 is SQIVND (reference sequence). V lost 7 bases and J lost 4; bases outside the gene matches: 9. The length of the CDR3 is 15 residues. CDR3 DNA sequence: TGTGCCAGTACCGAGGCAGGGGGCGGGAAAAACATTCAGTACTTC. Its translation: CASTEAGGGKNIQYF.

The CDR3 loop is CASGRGGSTEAFF. Written as DNA, the CDR3 is TGTGCCAGCGGAAGAGGGGGAAGTACTGAAGCTTTCTTT. The rearrangement uses TRBV7-2 and TRBJ1-1; D might be TRBD1 (6 bases). There are 13 residues in the CDR3. V was pared by 8 bases and J by 5 bases, with 15 bases between. Germline V CDR1 and CDR2: SGHTA, FQGNSA.